This entry describes one T cell receptor (beta chain). The antigen is not known. A sample-barcoded 5' primer and a J-beta primer mix were used in a second PCR of roughly 7 to 11 cycles. Using its own MiXCR run on the 5' RACE reads, TCRdb lists one record per CDR3 protein. The sample has fewer than 900,000 distinct CDR3 sequences, about 40% seen once. The data were taken from a study of blood T cells in healthy people across ages. This CDR3 is 15 amino acids long. V lost 0 bases, J lost 2 bases, and 3 bases stayed unmatched. Germline V lookup: CDR1 MNHNY, CDR2 SVGAGI (reference sequence). The study's findings and limits: Age advanced and TCR beta diversity per million T cells fell, roughly linearly.

The chain is built from TRBV6-6 and TRBJ2-7, with TRBD1 matching over 8 bases. The receptor was isolated from a woman aged 60-75 years in good health. The specimen was blood. CDR3 protein: CASSYSQGAAYEQYF. CDR3 bases: TGTGCCAGCAGTTACTCCCAGGGGGCGGCCTACGAGCAGTACTTC.